The rows below give T cell receptor beta chains drawn from one sample of a study of Ad26.COV2.S vaccination and SARS-CoV-2 variants. Generated by immunoSEQ multiplex PCR, the TCRdb table keeps only in-frame clones and is missing some. This table holds some 180,000 clones, roughly nine tenths found once. Here the sequenced sample was peripheral blood, taken after recovery from COVID-19. The origin of the receptors is a human donor who had recovered from COVID-19. The CDR3 runs from the conserved cysteine through the conserved F or W. D genes are given only for firm matches. Size tells how often a clone was seen (once, few, many) or the class of an expanded clone, and some rows leave it out.

cdr3_length: 14; clone_size: -; v_call: TRBV30; d_call: -; j_call: TRBJ1-1; cdr3_aa: CAWSRERMNTEAFF; cdr3_nt: TGTGCCTGGAGCAGGGAGAGGATGAACACTGAAGCTTTCTTT
cdr3_length: 17; clone_size: -; v_call: TRBV29-1; d_call: TRBD1; j_call: TRBJ2-7; cdr3_aa: CSVRMPPGQGSSYEQYF; cdr3_nt: TGCAGCGTCCGAATGCCCCCGGGACAGGGGTCGTCCTACGAGCAGTACTTC
cdr3_length: 14; clone_size: -; v_call: TRBV3-1/TRBV3-2; d_call: -; j_call: TRBJ1-1; cdr3_aa: CASSQLGGNTEAFF; cdr3_nt: TGTGCCAGCAGCCAACTCGGGGGAAACACTGAAGCTTTCTTT
cdr3_length: 13; clone_size: -; v_call: TRBV7-3; d_call: -; j_call: TRBJ1-6; cdr3_aa: CASSGGDNSPLHF; cdr3_nt: TGTGCCAGCTCCGGGGGCGATAATTCACCCCTCCACTTT
cdr3_length: 14; clone_size: -; v_call: TRBV14; d_call: -; j_call: TRBJ1-2; cdr3_aa: CASSPQGFSYGYTF; cdr3_nt: TGTGCCAGCAGTCCACAGGGTTTTAGCTATGGCTACACCTTC
cdr3_length: 14; clone_size: -; v_call: TRBV7-9; d_call: TRBD1; j_call: TRBJ2-3; cdr3_aa: CASSWGQGPGTQYF; cdr3_nt: TGTGCCAGCAGCTGGGGACAGGGCCCTGGTACGCAGTATTTT
cdr3_length: 12; clone_size: once; v_call: TRBV12-3/TRBV12-4; d_call: -; j_call: TRBJ1-2; cdr3_aa: CASSYRTGGYTF; cdr3_nt: TGTGCCAGCAGTTATCGCACGGGGGGCTACACCTTC
cdr3_length: 14; clone_size: once; v_call: TRBV4-1; d_call: -; j_call: TRBJ1-4; cdr3_aa: CASSRTGSNEKLFF; cdr3_nt: TGCGCCAGCAGCCGGACGGGATCTAATGAAAAACTGTTTTTT
cdr3_length: 12; clone_size: -; v_call: TRBV6-5; d_call: TRBD1; j_call: TRBJ2-1; cdr3_aa: CASITGDNEQFF; cdr3_nt: TGTGCCAGCATCACAGGGGACAATGAGCAGTTCTTC
cdr3_length: 12; clone_size: -; v_call: TRBV12-3/TRBV12-4; d_call: -; j_call: TRBJ1-1; cdr3_aa: CASSRAWGSAFF; cdr3_nt: TGTGCCAGCAGCCGAGCGTGGGGGTCGGCTTTCTTT
cdr3_length: 14; clone_size: -; v_call: TRBV5-4; d_call: -; j_call: TRBJ2-5; cdr3_aa: CASSLSLGGETQYF; cdr3_nt: TGTGCCAGCAGCTTATCTCTAGGGGGGGAGACCCAGTACTTC
cdr3_length: 13; clone_size: -; v_call: TRBV3-1/TRBV3-2; d_call: -; j_call: TRBJ1-1; cdr3_aa: CASSPEGLGEAFF; cdr3_nt: TGTGCCAGCAGCCCCGAGGGTCTGGGTGAAGCTTTCTTT
cdr3_length: 10; clone_size: -; v_call: TRBV29-1; d_call: -; j_call: TRBJ2-7; cdr3_aa: CSVGDYEQYF; cdr3_nt: TGCAGCGTTGGGGATTACGAGCAGTACTTC
cdr3_length: 15; clone_size: once; v_call: TRBV10-3; d_call: -; j_call: TRBJ2-2; cdr3_aa: CAIMEARTNTGELFF; cdr3_nt: TGTGCCATCATGGAGGCACGGACGAACACCGGGGAGCTGTTTTTT
cdr3_length: 13; clone_size: -; v_call: TRBV13; d_call: TRBD1; j_call: TRBJ2-4; cdr3_aa: CASSFGTGNIQYF; cdr3_nt: TGTGCCAGCAGCTTCGGGACAGGCAACATTCAGTACTTC
cdr3_length: 15; clone_size: once; v_call: TRBV4-1; d_call: -; j_call: TRBJ2-1; cdr3_aa: CASSPPGPQEGEQFF; cdr3_nt: TGCGCCAGCAGCCCCCCCGGCCCTCAGGAGGGTGAGCAGTTCTTC
cdr3_length: 13; clone_size: -; v_call: TRBV2; d_call: -; j_call: TRBJ1-2; cdr3_aa: CASSPAWVYGYTF; cdr3_nt: TGTGCCAGCAGTCCGGCGTGGGTGTATGGCTACACCTTC
cdr3_length: 16; clone_size: -; v_call: TRBV18; d_call: TRBD1; j_call: TRBJ2-7; cdr3_aa: CASSQVGGTLSYEQYF; cdr3_nt: TGTGCCAGCTCACAGGTAGGGGGCACTCTCTCCTACGAGCAGTACTTC
cdr3_length: 13; clone_size: -; v_call: TRBV14; d_call: -; j_call: TRBJ2-2; cdr3_aa: CASSQNPPGELFF; cdr3_nt: TGTGCCAGCAGCCAGAATCCCCCCGGGGAGCTGTTTTTT
cdr3_length: 13; clone_size: -; v_call: TRBV5-4; d_call: -; j_call: TRBJ2-3; cdr3_aa: CASSLVDTDTQYF; cdr3_nt: TGTGCCAGCAGCTTGGTGGATACAGATACGCAGTATTTT
cdr3_length: 13; clone_size: -; v_call: TRBV11-3; d_call: -; j_call: TRBJ2-1; cdr3_aa: CASSSGSYNEQFF; cdr3_nt: TGTGCCAGCAGCTCCGGTTCCTACAATGAGCAGTTCTTC
cdr3_length: 15; clone_size: -; v_call: TRBV15; d_call: -; j_call: TRBJ2-3; cdr3_aa: CATSRGGSSTDTQYF; cdr3_nt: TGTGCCACCAGCAGAGGAGGGTCCTCCACAGATACGCAGTATTTT
cdr3_length: 14; clone_size: -; v_call: TRBV5-6; d_call: TRBD1; j_call: TRBJ1-3; cdr3_aa: CASSAGTGPNTIYF; cdr3_nt: TGTGCCAGCAGCGCCGGGACAGGCCCAAACACCATATATTTT
cdr3_length: 16; clone_size: -; v_call: TRBV6-1; d_call: -; j_call: TRBJ2-3; cdr3_aa: CASSEEGRASTDTQYF; cdr3_nt: TGTGCCAGCAGTGAAGAAGGACGGGCTAGCACAGATACGCAGTATTTT
cdr3_length: 15; clone_size: -; v_call: TRBV7-6; d_call: TRBD2; j_call: TRBJ2-5; cdr3_aa: CASSSIAGDAETQYF; cdr3_nt: TGTGCCAGCAGCTCGATAGCGGGAGATGCGGAGACCCAGTACTTC